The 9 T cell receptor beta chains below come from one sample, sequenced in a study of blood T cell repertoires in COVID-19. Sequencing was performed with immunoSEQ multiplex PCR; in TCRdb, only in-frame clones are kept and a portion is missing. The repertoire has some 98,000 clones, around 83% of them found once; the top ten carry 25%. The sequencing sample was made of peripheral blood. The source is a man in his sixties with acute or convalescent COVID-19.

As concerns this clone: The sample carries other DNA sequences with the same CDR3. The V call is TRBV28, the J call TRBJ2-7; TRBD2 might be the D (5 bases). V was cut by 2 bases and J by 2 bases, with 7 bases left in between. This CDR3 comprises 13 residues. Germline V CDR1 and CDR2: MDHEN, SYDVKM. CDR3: CASSLTGTYEQYF. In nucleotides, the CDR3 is TGTGCCAGCAGTTTAACCGGGACCTACGAGCAGTACTTC. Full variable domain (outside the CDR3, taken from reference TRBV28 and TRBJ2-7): DVKVTQSSRYLVKRTGEKVFLECVQDMDHENMFWYRQDPGLGLRLIYFSYDVKMKEKGDIPEGYSVSREKKERFSLILESASTNQTSMYLCASSLTGTYEQYFGPGTRLTVT.

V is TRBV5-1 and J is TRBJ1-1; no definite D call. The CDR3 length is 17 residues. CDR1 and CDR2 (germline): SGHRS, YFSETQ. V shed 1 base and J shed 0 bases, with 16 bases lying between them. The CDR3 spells CASSLTRLEALNTEAFF. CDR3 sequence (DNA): TGCGCCAGCAGCTTGACCCGATTGGAGGCCCTGAACACTGAAGCTTTCTTT.

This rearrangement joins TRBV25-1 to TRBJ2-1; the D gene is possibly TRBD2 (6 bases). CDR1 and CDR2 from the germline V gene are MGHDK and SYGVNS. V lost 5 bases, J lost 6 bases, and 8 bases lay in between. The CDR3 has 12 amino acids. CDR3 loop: CASSRDFNEQFF. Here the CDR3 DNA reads TGTGCCAGCAGTCGGGACTTCAATGAGCAGTTCTTC.

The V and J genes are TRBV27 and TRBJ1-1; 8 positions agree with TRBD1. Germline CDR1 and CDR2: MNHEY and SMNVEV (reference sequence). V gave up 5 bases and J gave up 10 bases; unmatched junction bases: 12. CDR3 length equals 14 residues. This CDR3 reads CASSGHQTRGRAFF. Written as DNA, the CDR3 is TGTGCCAGCAGTGGACACCAAACCAGGGGGCGAGCTTTCTTT.

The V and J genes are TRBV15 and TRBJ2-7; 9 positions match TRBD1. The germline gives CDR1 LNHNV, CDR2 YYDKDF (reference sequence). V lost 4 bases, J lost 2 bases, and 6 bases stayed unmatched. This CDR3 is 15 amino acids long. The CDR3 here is CATSTGTGSPYEQYF. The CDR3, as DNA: TGTGCCACCAGCACTGGGACAGGGTCACCCTACGAGCAGTACTTC.

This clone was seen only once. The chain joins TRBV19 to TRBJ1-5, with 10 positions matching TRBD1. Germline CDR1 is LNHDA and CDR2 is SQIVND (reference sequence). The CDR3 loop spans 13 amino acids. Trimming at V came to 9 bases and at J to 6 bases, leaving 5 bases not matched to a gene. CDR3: CASSGTGVQPQHF. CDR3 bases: TGTGCCAGCTCAGGGACAGGGGTTCAGCCCCAGCATTTT.

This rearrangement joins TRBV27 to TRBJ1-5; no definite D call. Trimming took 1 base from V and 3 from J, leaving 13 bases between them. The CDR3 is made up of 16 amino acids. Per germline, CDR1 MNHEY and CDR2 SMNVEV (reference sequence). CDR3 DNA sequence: TGTGCCAGCAGTTTATGGGCCAGCCCGAACAATCAGCCCCAGCATTTT. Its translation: CASSLWASPNNQPQHF.

CDR3 bases: TGTGCCACCAGTTGGGCAGGGAGCAATCAGCCCCAGCATTTT. Residues: CATSWAGSNQPQHF. The chain carries TRBV24-1 and TRBJ1-5, with D possibly being TRBD1 (5 bases). Germline V lookup: CDR1 KGHDR, CDR2 SFDVKD. The length of the CDR3 is 14 residues. Trimming removed 6 bases at V and 1 base at J, with 9 bases between.

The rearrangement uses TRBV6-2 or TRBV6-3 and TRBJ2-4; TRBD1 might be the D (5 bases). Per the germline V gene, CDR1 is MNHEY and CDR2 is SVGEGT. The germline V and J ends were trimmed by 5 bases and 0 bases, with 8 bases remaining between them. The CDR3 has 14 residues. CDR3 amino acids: CASSDRLAKNIQYF. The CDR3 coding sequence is TGTGCCAGCAGTGACAGACTAGCCAAAAACATTCAGTACTTC.